The TCR beta chain described here comes from a study of T cells in Graves' hyperthyroidism and ophthalmopathy. The ends were cut back, 3 bases at V and 10 bases at J, with 7 bases in the middle. CDR1 is KGHSH, CDR2 LQKENI, per germline. The CDR3 runs to 12 residues. For this clonotype: Its target is unknown.

At least 3 on the Clinical Activity Score was recorded for ophthalmopathy patients, who also had NOSPECS grade at least 4 and duration under 3 months. The study excluded patients with uncontrolled infection, other autoimmune disease, pregnancy or lactation. It was RNA transcripts that yielded the amplified TCR beta CDR3 regions. Carried out on the TCR CDR3, a first-round RT-PCR used the HTBI primer set. Using its own MiXCR run on the multiplex PCR reads, TCRdb lists one record per CDR3 protein. The table has approximately 600,000 distinct CDR3 sequences, about 20% seen once. Study observations and caveats: Ophthalmopathy was predicted by the model a median of about six months ahead of onset. In the blood, most expanded thyroid clonotypes above 0.001 appeared as well.

The rearrangement uses TRBV18 and TRBJ1-6; D gene ambiguous. The receptor's source is a man aged 25 to 45 with Graves' ophthalmopathy. The sequencing input was blood. CDR3 DNA sequence: TGTGCCAGCTCACCTCAACGCTCACCCCTCCACTTT. Translated: CASSPQRSPLHF.